This is a list of T cell receptor beta chains from one sample in a study of T cells in Graves' hyperthyroidism and ophthalmopathy. One entry per CDR3 protein results from TCRdb running MiXCR on the multiplex PCR reads. The sample holds about 420,000 distinct CDR3 sequences, 15% to 18% seen once. Sequenced sample: blood. These receptors came from a woman aged 18-29 years with Graves' hyperthyroidism. CDR3s include the opening cysteine and the closing phenylalanine or tryptophan. The D gene is left open where the match is weak. Not every row has a clone size; where given, it reads once, few, many or a size class.

TRBJ1-2,many,NA,12,TRBV7-9,TGTGCCAGCATCAAAAAAGGGTCTGGCTACACCTTC,CASIKKGSGYTF
TRBJ2-5,many,NA,14,TRBV5-1,TGCGCCAGCAGCCCGGGCAGGGGCGGAGAGACCCAGTACTTC,CASSPGRGGETQYF
TRBJ1-6,many,NA,14,TRBV5-1,TGCGCCAGCAGCTTGATGGGACATAATTCACCCCTCCACTTT,CASSLMGHNSPLHF
TRBJ2-7,many,NA,13,TRBV6-1,TGTGCCAGCACCCTTGGCCTTCAGGGCGAGCAGTACTTC,CASTLGLQGEQYF
TRBJ2-1,NA,NA,16,TRBV14,TGTGCCAGCAGCCAAGATTCGGCAGCCGGAAGAATGGAGCAGTTCTTC,CASSQDSAAGRMEQFF
TRBJ1-2,many,TRBD1,14,TRBV28,TGTGCCTGTGCAGGGGGCAGAGGGAACTATGGCTACACCTTC,CACAGGRGNYGYTF
TRBJ2-7,many,NA,14,TRBV7-9,TGTGCCAGCAGCCCTCAGGGGAATAGCTACGAGCAGTACTTC,CASSPQGNSYEQYF
TRBJ2-1,few,NA,12,TRBV12-3/TRBV12-4,TGTGCCGGCAGTTTCCCCGGTGGTGAGCAGTTCTTC,CAGSFPGGEQFF
TRBJ1-2,NA,NA,16,TRBV7-8,TGTGCTAGCGGCTTAGCCGGACAAGCAAGTATCTATGGCTACACCTTC,CASGLAGQASIYGYTF
TRBJ2-5,NA,NA,15,TRBV12-3/TRBV12-4,TGTGCCAGCAGTTTACAGTTAGCTTGGAAAGAGACCCAGTACTTC,CASSLQLAWKETQYF
TRBJ2-2,NA,NA,17,TRBV19,TGTGCCAGTAGTCCGGGACCCCGAAAAGGGGGCACCGGGGAGCTGTTTTTT,CASSPGPRKGGTGELFF
TRBJ1-1,many,NA,14,TRBV5-1,TGCGCCAGCAGCTTGGCCGGGGCCGTGGGTGAAGCTTTCTTT,CASSLAGAVGEAFF
TRBJ2-2,many,TRBD2,15,TRBV20-1,TGCAGTGCTAGAGATAGTCGGGAGGCGACCGGGGAGCTGTTTTTT,CSARDSREATGELFF
TRBJ2-7,many,NA,11,TRBV5-6,TGTGCCAGCAGCCTCCGATACGAGCAGTACTTC,CASSLRYEQYF
TRBJ1-2,many,TRBD1,15,TRBV9,TGTGCCAGCAGCGTGGGACAGTCGAATCGCTATGGCTACACCTTC,CASSVGQSNRYGYTF
TRBJ2-2,once,TRBD1,16,TRBV5-4,TGTGCCAGCAGCCCCCCGGGACAGGGGGCAGATGGGGAGCTGTTTTTT,CASSPPGQGADGELFF
TRBJ1-2,many,TRBD1,13,TRBV13,TGTGCCAGCAGCATGGACAGGGGATATGGCTACACCTTC,CASSMDRGYGYTF
TRBJ2-1,many,TRBD2,17,TRBV7-9,TGTGCCAGCAGCTTAAGTTTAGCGGGAGGGCGAGACAATGAGCAGTTCTTC,CASSLSLAGGRDNEQFF
TRBJ1-5,few,NA,13,TRBV20-1,TGCAGTGCTGCCCCGGATAGCAATCAGCCCCAGCATTTT,CSAAPDSNQPQHF
TRBJ2-1,NA,TRBD2,14,TRBV10-3,TGTGCCGCCCAGCGGGAGAGCTCCTACAATGAGCAGTTCTTC,CAAQRESSYNEQFF
TRBJ1-4,many,TRBD1,18,TRBV12-3/TRBV12-4,TGTGCCAGCAGTTTCGGGACAGGGGGCCAGACAACTAATGAAAAACTGTTTTTT,CASSFGTGGQTTNEKLFF
TRBJ1-3,many,NA,18,TRBV30,TGTGCCTGGAGTTACTCCTTCCGGGGCCCAACGTCTGGAAACACCATATATTTT,CAWSYSFRGPTSGNTIYF
TRBJ2-1,many,NA,16,TRBV14,TGTGCCAGCAGCCAAGGAGAGACAGAAGCTTACAATGAGCAGTTCTTC,CASSQGETEAYNEQFF
TRBJ2-5,NA,NA,14,TRBV5-1,TGTGCCAGCAGCTTGGTCGGCAAACAAGAGACCCAGTACTTC,CASSLVGKQETQYF
TRBJ2-7,many,NA,15,TRBV6-1,TGTGCCAGCGGCCGAGACGCCAGGGTAGACTACGAGCAGTACTTC,CASGRDARVDYEQYF
TRBJ1-5,many,NA,13,TRBV10-3,TGTGCCATCAGGGACCTACTCAATCAGCCCCAGCATTTT,CAIRDLLNQPQHF
TRBJ2-3,many,NA,12,TRBV18,TGTGCCAGCTCACCACAGACTAAAGCGCAGTATTTT,CASSPQTKAQYF
TRBJ2-2,many,NA,15,TRBV12-3/TRBV12-4,TGTGCCAGCAGCCTTAGGGCAGCGAACACCGGGGAGCTGTTTTTT,CASSLRAANTGELFF
TRBJ1-1,NA,TRBD1,16,TRBV11-1,TGTGCCAGCAGCCCACCCGGGACAGGGGGCCTTACTGAAGCTTTCTTT,CASSPPGTGGLTEAFF